These 12 T cell receptor beta chains came from one sample sequenced in a study of blood T cell repertoires in COVID-19. Libraries were prepared by immunoSEQ multiplex PCR; TCRdb keeps only in-frame clonotypes and omits some of them. In the table there are about 45,000 clones, 83% of which are singletons. Sequenced material: peripheral blood. All receptors come from a man of 80 years or more in a cohort sampled during active COVID-19.

In its sample, this clone was seen a few times. V gene TRBV29-1 combines with J gene TRBJ2-7, with D maybe TRBD2 (5 bases). Germline V gene sequence: CDR1 SQVTM, CDR2 ANQGSEA. Trimming removed 5 bases at V and 6 bases at J, with 11 bases between. CDR3 length equals 11 residues. CDR3 sequence: CSVSPRGEQYF. The CDR3 DNA reads TGCAGCGTTAGTCCACGGGGCGAGCAGTACTTC.

J is TRBJ1-2 and V is TRBV29-1; tentative D call: TRBD1 (6 bases). This CDR3 is built from 13 residues. Trimming left V 6 bases short and J 2 bases short, with 13 bases between. Germline V lookup: CDR1 SQVTM, CDR2 ANQGSEA. CDR3 sequence: CSVRGTNNYGYTF. Here the CDR3 DNA reads TGCAGCGTGAGGGGGACAAACAACTATGGCTACACCTTC.

This sequence joins TRBV5-1 and TRBJ1-1, with TRBD1 identical over 11 bases. Germline V gene data show CDR1 as SGHRS and CDR2 as YFSETQ. CDR3 length equals 15 residues. Trimming took 4 bases from V and 10 from J; bases not matched to a gene: 12. The CDR3 sequence: CASSLERTGGVGAFF. The CDR3 DNA follows: TGCGCCAGCAGCCTGGAACGGACAGGGGGCGTTGGAGCTTTCTTT. Filled out from reference TRBV5-1 and TRBJ1-1, the complete variable domain reads KAGVTQTPRYLIKTRGQQVTLSCSPISGHRSVSWYQQTPGQGLQFLFEYFSETQRNKGNFPGRFSGRQFSNSRSEMNVSTLELGDSALYLCASSLERTGGVGAFFGQGTRLTVV.

The J gene is TRBJ2-5, the V gene TRBV10-2, with 8 bases fitting TRBD1. The V segment lost 5 bases and the J segment 5 bases; nucleotides outside the gene matches: 4. The germline V gene encodes CDR1 WSHSY and CDR2 SAAADI. The CDR3 length is 13 residues. The CDR3 loop reads CASSIRGRETQYF. CDR3 DNA sequence: TGCGCCAGCAGTATCAGGGGGCGGGAGACCCAGTACTTC.

The V call is TRBV3-1 (or the pseudogene TRBV3-2), the J call TRBJ2-3; 12 positions match TRBD2. The CDR3 sequence is 17 residues long. Germline lookup yields CDR1 LGHDT and CDR2 YNNKEL (reference sequence). J gave up 1 base and V 2 bases, and 4 bases lay outside the gene matches. The CDR3 reads CASSQRTSGTGTDTQYF. The CDR3 DNA follows: TGTGCCAGCAGCCAACGGACTAGCGGGACTGGCACAGATACGCAGTATTTT.

The chain is built from TRBV20-1 and TRBJ2-1; 10 nucleotides match TRBD2. The CDR3 has 16 residues. Trimming took 3 bases from V and 4 from J; bases not matched to a gene: 9. Germline V gene lookup returns CDR1 DFQATT and CDR2 SNEGSKA (reference sequence). For the CDR3, the DNA is TGCAGTGCTAGTGTGCCTAGCGGGGGCTCTTACAATGAGCAGTTCTTC. This gives the protein CSASVPSGGSYNEQFF.

This clone occurred a few times. The chain is built from TRBV29-1 and TRBJ2-7; the match to TRBD2 covers 13 bases. The V gene end was trimmed by 1 base and the J gene end by 0 bases; junction bases not matched to a gene: 3. CDR3 length: 16 amino acids. Looked up from germline, CDR1 is SQVTM and CDR2 is ANQGSEA. CDR3 loop: CSVEVWTSGSSYEQYF. In DNA, the CDR3 is TGCAGCGTTGAAGTGTGGACTAGCGGGAGCTCCTACGAGCAGTACTTC.

The chain uses TRBV29-1 and TRBJ1-1, with 8 bases lining up with TRBD1. V shed 5 bases and J 11 bases; nucleotides not matched to a gene: 13. The CDR3 spans 13 residues. Germline CDR1 reads SQVTM; CDR2 reads ANQGSEA. The CDR3 region is CSVSRTGRIEAFF. DNA for the CDR3: TGCAGCGTTTCCCGGACAGGGCGAATTGAGGCTTTCTTT. The variable domain in full, with the rest retrieved from reference TRBV29-1 and TRBJ1-1, is SAVISQKPSRDICQRGTSLTIQCQVDSQVTMMFWYRQQPGQSLTLIATANQGSEATYESGFVIDKFPISRPNLTFSTLTVSNMSPEDSSIYLCSVSRTGRIEAFFGQGTRLTVV.

V usage is TRBV7-2 and J usage is TRBJ2-5; tentative D call: TRBD2 (7 bases). The germline V gene encodes CDR1 SGHTA and CDR2 FQGNSA. The CDR3 is 15 residues long. The germline V and J ends were trimmed by 6 bases and 1 base, with 15 bases remaining between them. The CDR3 region is CASSPEGGTQETQYF. The CDR3 DNA is TGTGCCAGCAGTCCAGAGGGGGGGACCCAAGAGACCCAGTACTTC.

The chain carries TRBV10-3 and TRBJ2-3; 7 nucleotides agree with TRBD2. The V segment lost 4 bases and the J segment 5 bases; nucleotides outside the gene matches: 9. The CDR3 is made up of 15 amino acids. Germline V gene lookup returns CDR1 ENHRY and CDR2 SYGVKD. The CDR3 spells CAISALREPRDTQYF. CDR3 in DNA: TGTGCCATCAGTGCATTGCGGGAGCCGAGAGATACGCAGTATTTT.

The V call is TRBV7-2, the J call TRBJ2-7; 12 bases are shared with TRBD2. V shed 5 bases and J 3 bases; nucleotides not matched to a gene: 5. The CDR3 is 15 amino acids. Germline-derived CDR1 and CDR2 are SGHTA and FQGNSA. CDR3 bases: TGTGCCAGCAGCCCCGGGACTAGCGGGTACTACGAGCAGTACTTC. It encodes CASSPGTSGYYEQYF.

The chain couples TRBV9 to TRBJ2-5, with 9 bases that match TRBD1. This CDR3 is built from 16 residues. J gave up 1 base and V 0 bases, and 4 bases lay outside the gene matches. CDR1 is SGDLS and CDR2 is YYNGEE in the germline V gene. The CDR3 DNA reads TGTGCCAGCAGCGTAGGTTGGGGACAGGGCCAAGAGACCCAGTACTTC. Translation gives CASSVGWGQGQETQYF. Looking up the rest from reference TRBV9 and TRBJ2-5 gives the full variable domain: DSGVTQTPKHLITATGQRVTLRCSPRSGDLSVYWYQQSLDQGLQFLIQYYNGEERAKGNILERFSAQQFPDLHSELNLSSLELGDSALYFCASSVGWGQGQETQYFGPGTRLLVL.